This T cell receptor (beta chain) is drawn from a study of cytomegalovirus exposure and HLA in healthy donors. Note on this clone: Its antigen is as yet unknown.

Germline CDR1 SEHNR, CDR2 FQNEAQ (reference sequence). The CDR3 consists of 13 residues. Trimming removed 2 bases at V and 4 bases at J, with 8 bases between. Study results and limitations: In all likelihood, a cluster of highly shared sequence variants was a sequencing artifact.

Primers: 60 Vbeta forward and 13 Jbeta reverse. Repertoires were generated with immunoSEQ multiplex PCR, while TCRdb's copy carries only in-frame clones and drops some. The data hold some 190,000 clones, with roughly 81% observed a single time. The V gene is TRBV7-9, the J gene TRBJ1-2; no firm D call. Sequenced material: PBMCs. This clonotype originated in a woman aged 25 to 39 in good health and CMV-seropositive. This chain's CDR3 is CASSLWEIYGYTF. The DNA of the CDR3 is TGTGCCAGCAGCTTATGGGAGATCTATGGCTACACCTTC.